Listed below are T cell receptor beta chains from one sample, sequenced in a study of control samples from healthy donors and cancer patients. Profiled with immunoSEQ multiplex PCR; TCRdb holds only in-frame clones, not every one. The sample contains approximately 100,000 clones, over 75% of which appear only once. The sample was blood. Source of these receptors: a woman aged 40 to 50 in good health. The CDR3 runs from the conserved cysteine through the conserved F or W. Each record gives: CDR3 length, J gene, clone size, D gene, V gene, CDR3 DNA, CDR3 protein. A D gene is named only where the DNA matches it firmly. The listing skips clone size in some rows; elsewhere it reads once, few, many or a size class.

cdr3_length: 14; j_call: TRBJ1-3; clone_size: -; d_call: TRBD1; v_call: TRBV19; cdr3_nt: TGTGCCAGTACCCGGACAGGACTTGGAAACACCATATATTTT; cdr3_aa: CASTRTGLGNTIYF
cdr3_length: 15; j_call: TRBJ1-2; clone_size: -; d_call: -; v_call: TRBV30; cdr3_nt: TGTGCCTGGAGTGTACGTCAGGGCGCTAACTATGACTACACCTTC; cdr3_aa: CAWSVRQGANYDYTF
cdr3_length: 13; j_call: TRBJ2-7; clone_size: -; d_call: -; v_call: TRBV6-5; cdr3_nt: TGTGCCAGCATCGGGGTCCGCTCCTACGAGCAGTACTTC; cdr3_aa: CASIGVRSYEQYF
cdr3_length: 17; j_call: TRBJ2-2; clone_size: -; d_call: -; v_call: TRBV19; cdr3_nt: TGTGCCAGTAGTCCCATATACGAGGTTATCGGCACCGGGGAGCTGTTTTTT; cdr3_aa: CASSPIYEVIGTGELFF
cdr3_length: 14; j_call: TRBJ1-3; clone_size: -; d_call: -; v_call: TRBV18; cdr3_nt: TGTGCCAGCTCACCACAGGGGTTTGGAAACACCATATATTTT; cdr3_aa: CASSPQGFGNTIYF
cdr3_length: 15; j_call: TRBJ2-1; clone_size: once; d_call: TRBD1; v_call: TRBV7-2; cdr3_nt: TGTGCCAGCAGCTTCGGGACAGGGCCCTACAATGAGCAGTTCTTC; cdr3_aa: CASSFGTGPYNEQFF
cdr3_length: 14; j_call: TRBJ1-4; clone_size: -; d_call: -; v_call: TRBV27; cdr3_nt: TGTGCCAGCAGTTTAGCGGGTAGGAATGAAAAACTGTTTTTT; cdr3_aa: CASSLAGRNEKLFF
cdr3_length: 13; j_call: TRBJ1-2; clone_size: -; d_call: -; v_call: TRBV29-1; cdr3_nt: TGCAGCGCGACCGAGGGGGGTAACTATGGCTACACCTTC; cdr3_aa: CSATEGGNYGYTF
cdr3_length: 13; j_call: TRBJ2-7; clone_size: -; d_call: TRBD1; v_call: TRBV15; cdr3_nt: TGTGACTACCCGGGACAGGGGCCCTACGAGCAGTACTTC; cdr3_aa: CDYPGQGPYEQYF
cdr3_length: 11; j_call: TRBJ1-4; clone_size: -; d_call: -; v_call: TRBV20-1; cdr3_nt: TGCAGTGCAGAAACAGGGCGCAAACTGTTTTTT; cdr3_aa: CSAETGRKLFF
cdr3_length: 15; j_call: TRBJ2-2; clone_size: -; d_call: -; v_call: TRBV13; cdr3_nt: TGTGCCAGCAGCCCCCAGGGGACGAACACCGGGGAGCTGTTTTTT; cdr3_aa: CASSPQGTNTGELFF
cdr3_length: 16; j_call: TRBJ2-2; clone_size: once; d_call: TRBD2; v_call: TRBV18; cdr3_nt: TGTGCCAGCTCACCAAAACTAGCGGGGAACACCGGGGAGCTGTTTTTT; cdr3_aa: CASSPKLAGNTGELFF
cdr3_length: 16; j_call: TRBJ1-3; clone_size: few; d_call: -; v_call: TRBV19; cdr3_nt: TGTGCCAGTAGAGAAGACGGGGGCCTAACTGGAAACACCATATATTTT; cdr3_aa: CASREDGGLTGNTIYF
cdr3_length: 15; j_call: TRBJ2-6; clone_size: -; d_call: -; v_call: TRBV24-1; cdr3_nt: TGTGCCACCAGTGGGGGGAGGTCTGGGGCCAACGTCCTGACTTTC; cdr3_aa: CATSGGRSGANVLTF
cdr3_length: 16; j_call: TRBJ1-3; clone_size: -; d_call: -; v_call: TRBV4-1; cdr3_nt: TGCGCCAGCAGCCAAGAAGAAAGGGGTGGTGGAAACACCATATATTTT; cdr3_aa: CASSQEERGGGNTIYF
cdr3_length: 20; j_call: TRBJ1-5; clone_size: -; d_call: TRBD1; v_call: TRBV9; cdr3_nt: TGTGCCAGCACGACAAAGACCCCGGGACAGGGAAATTATAGCAATCAGCCCCAGCATTTT; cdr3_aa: CASTTKTPGQGNYSNQPQHF
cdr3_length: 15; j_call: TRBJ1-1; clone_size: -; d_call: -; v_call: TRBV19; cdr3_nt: TGTGCCAGTAGTCCCTCCGGTCTTCGAGGGACTGAAGCTTTCTTT; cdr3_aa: CASSPSGLRGTEAFF
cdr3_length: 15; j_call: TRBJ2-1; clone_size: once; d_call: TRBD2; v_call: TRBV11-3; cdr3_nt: TGTGCCAGCAGCTTGGGGACTAGCGTAGGGAATGAGCAGTTCTTC; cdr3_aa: CASSLGTSVGNEQFF
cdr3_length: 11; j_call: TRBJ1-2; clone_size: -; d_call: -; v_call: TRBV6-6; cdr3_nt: TGTGCCAGCAGTGCCACGGAAGGCTACACCTTC; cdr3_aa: CASSATEGYTF
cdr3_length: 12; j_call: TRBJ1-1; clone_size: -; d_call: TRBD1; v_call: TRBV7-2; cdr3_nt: TGTGCCAGCAGCGCGGAACAGGGGAAGGCTTTCTTT; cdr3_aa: CASSAEQGKAFF
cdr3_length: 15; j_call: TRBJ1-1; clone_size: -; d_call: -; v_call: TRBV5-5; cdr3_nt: TGTGCCAGCAGCTTGGGATGGGGAGTGAACACTGAAGCTTTCTTT; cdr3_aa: CASSLGWGVNTEAFF
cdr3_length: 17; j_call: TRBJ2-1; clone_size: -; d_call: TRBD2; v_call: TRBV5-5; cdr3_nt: TGTGCCAGCAGCACGACTAGCGGGGGGAGCTCCTACAATGAGCAGTTCTTC; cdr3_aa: CASSTTSGGSSYNEQFF
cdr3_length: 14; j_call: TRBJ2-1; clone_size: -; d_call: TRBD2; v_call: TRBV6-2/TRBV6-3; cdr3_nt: TGTGCCAGCAGTACGGGGAGGGGAAACAATGAGCAGTTCTTC; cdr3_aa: CASSTGRGNNEQFF
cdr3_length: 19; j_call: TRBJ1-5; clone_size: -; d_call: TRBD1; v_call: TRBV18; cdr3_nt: TGTGCCAGCTCACCGTCGACAGGGGCAAGGGGGGGGAGCAATCAGCCCCAGCATTTT; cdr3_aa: CASSPSTGARGGSNQPQHF
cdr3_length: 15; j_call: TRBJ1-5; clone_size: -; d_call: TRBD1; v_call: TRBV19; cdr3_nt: TGTGCCAGTAGTAATACAGGGGGTGGAAATCAGCCCCAGCATTTT; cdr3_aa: CASSNTGGGNQPQHF
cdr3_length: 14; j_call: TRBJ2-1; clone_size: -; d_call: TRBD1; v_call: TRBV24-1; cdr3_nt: TGTGCCACCCAAGAAGGGGGCTGGGGGCCTGAGCAGTTCTTC; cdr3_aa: CATQEGGWGPEQFF
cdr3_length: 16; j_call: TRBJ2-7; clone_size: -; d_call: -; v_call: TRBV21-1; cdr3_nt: TGTGCCAGCAGCAAAATCAAAGGGACAGGGCGGTACGAGCAGTACTTC; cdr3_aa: CASSKIKGTGRYEQYF
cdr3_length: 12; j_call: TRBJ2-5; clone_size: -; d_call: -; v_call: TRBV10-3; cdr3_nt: TGTGCCATCAGTGACAGGGGCGAGACCCAGTACTTC; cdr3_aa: CAISDRGETQYF
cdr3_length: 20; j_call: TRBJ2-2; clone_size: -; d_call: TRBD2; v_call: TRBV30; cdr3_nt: TGTGCCTGGAGGCCGGCCATCCCCGGGACTAGCGGGGGAATTACCGGGGAGCTGTTTTTT; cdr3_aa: CAWRPAIPGTSGGITGELFF
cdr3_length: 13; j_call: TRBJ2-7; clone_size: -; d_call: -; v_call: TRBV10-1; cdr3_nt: TGCGCCAGCAGTGAAGGGCCCCGGAGTTTGCAGTACTTC; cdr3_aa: CASSEGPRSLQYF
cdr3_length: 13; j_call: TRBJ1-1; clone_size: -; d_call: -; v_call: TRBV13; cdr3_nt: TGTGCCAGCAGCTTAGGGGGAGAAACTGAAGCTTTCTTT; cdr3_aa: CASSLGGETEAFF
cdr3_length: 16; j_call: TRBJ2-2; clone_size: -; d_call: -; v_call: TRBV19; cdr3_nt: TGTGCCAGTAACAAACAGAGGGGTGGGGGCACCGGGGAGCTGTTTTTT; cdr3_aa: CASNKQRGGGTGELFF
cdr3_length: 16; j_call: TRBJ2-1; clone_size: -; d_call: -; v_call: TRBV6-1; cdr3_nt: TGTGCCAGCAGTGCCGGTGGAGGGGGGGCCTACAATGAGCAGTTCTTC; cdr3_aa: CASSAGGGGAYNEQFF
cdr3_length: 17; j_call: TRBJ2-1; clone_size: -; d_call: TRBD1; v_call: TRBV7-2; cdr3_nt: TGTGCCAGCAGCCCGTCCGAGGGGACAGGGGCCTACAATGAGCAGTTCTTC; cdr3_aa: CASSPSEGTGAYNEQFF
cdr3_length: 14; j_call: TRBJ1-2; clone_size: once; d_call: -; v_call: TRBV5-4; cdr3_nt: TGTGCCAGCACCTCGAAGAGGACAGATTATGGCTACACCTTC; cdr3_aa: CASTSKRTDYGYTF
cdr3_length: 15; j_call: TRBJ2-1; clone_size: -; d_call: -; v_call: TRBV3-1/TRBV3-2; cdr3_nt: TGTGCCAGCAGCCCCCCCCGGACTGGGAGCAATGAGCAGTTCTTC; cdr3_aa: CASSPPRTGSNEQFF
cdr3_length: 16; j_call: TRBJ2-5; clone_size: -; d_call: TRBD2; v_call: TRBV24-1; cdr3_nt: TGTGCCACCAGTGATTTTAGCCTAGCGGGGACCGGGACCCAGTACTTC; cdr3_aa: CATSDFSLAGTGTQYF
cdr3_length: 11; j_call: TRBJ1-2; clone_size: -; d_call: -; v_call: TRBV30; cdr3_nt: TGTGCCTGGAGTTTTAAGAGTGGCTACACCTTC; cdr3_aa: CAWSFKSGYTF
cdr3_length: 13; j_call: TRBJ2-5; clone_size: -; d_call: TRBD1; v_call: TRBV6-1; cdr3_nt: TGTGCCAGCAGTGATAACAGGGGGGAGACCCAGTACTTC; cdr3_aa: CASSDNRGETQYF
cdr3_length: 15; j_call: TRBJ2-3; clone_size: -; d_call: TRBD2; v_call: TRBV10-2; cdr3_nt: TGCGCCAGCAGTGGGCGGGGGGGCCCGGCAGATACGCAGTATTTT; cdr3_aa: CASSGRGGPADTQYF
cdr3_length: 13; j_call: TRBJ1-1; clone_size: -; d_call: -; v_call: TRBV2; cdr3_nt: TGTGCCAGCAAGGTGGAGGAACGCACTGAAGCTTTCTTT; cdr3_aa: CASKVEERTEAFF
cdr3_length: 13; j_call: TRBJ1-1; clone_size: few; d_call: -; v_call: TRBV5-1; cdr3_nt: TGCGCCAGCAGCTTGGAGGCTCCCACTACAGCTTTCTTT; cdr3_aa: CASSLEAPTTAFF
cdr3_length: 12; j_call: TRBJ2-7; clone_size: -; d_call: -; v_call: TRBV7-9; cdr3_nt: TGTGCCAGCAGCTTATTTGCTTTCGAGCAGTACTTC; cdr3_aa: CASSLFAFEQYF
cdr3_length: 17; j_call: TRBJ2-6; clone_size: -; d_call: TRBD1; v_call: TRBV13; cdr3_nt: TGTGCCAGCAGCCTAGGACAGGGGAGGACTGGGGCCAACGTCCTGACTTTC; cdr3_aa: CASSLGQGRTGANVLTF
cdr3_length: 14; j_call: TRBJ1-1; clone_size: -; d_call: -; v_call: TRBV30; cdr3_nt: TGTGCCTGGAGTGTAGGGGGAACAGGGATTGAAGCTTTCTTT; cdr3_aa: CAWSVGGTGIEAFF
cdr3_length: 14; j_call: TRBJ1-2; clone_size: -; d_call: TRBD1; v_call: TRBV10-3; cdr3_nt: TGTGCCATCAGTGAGGGGTACAGGGGAAAAGGCTACACCTTC; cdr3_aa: CAISEGYRGKGYTF
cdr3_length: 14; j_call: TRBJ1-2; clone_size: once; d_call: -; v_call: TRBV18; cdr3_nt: TGTGCCAGCTCACCAGGGGTCCTGGGATATGGCTACACCTTC; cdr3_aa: CASSPGVLGYGYTF
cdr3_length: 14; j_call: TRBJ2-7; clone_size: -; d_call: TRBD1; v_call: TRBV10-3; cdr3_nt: TGTGCCAGCTTACGGGACAGAGGTTCCTACGAGCAGTACTTC; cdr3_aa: CASLRDRGSYEQYF